This T cell receptor (beta chain) was captured in a study of metastatic and nonmetastatic thyroid tumors. Study-wide context: Repertoire comparison spanned blood and tumor or nodule tissue of malignant and benign thyroid patients. Study-level points and caveats: It was reported that TCR beta diversity was significantly higher in malignant thyroid tumors than benign nodules, in blood and tumor.

In its sample, this clone was seen many times. The antigen is undetermined. Authors' data handling: CDR3 differences across clinicopathological groups were used to build a distant-metastasis classifier for papillary thyroid cancer. TCRdb re-analyzed the PCR reads through MiXCR. The V and J calls here are based on TCRdb, not the publication. The sample lists tens of thousands of clones; around 17% were seen once. CDR3 size: 13 residues. In germline, CDR1 is MNHEY, CDR2 SVGEGT. V was shortened by 7 bases and J by 1 base, with 7 bases between the two germline ends. Thyroid surgery was preceded by no treatment in any patient.

The V gene is TRBV6-2 or TRBV6-3, the J gene TRBJ2-2; D gene ambiguous. Sequenced: tumor tissue. The TCR was taken from a female donor with papillary thyroid cancer or a benign thyroid nodule (not recorded which). Some clones in this sample may be carry-over from other donors' samples. Written as DNA, the CDR3 is TGTGCCAGCAACAAGCGGAACACCGGGGAGCTGTTTTTT. It specifies CASNKRNTGELFF.